These 10 T cell receptor beta chains share one sample of origin, sequenced in a study of molecular identifiers for immune sequencing clone quantification. Each CDR3 protein is one row after TCRdb ran MiXCR on the PCR reads. The table includes some 59,000 distinct CDR3 sequences, under 30% detected once. The sample was naive CD8+ T cells from blood, with Jurkat cell RNA spiked in. Specified subset: FACS-sorted CD8+CD4-CCR7+CD45RA+ naive T cells. These receptors were taken from a human donor in good health. Some libraries in this study had Jurkat cell RNA spiked in.

This sequence joins TRBV10-3 and TRBJ1-1; D uncertain. Trimming cost V 3 bases and J 8 bases, with 13 bases left between them. Germline V gene sequence: CDR1 ENHRY, CDR2 SYGVKD. The CDR3 has 13 amino acids. In DNA, the CDR3 is TGTGCCATCAGTGACGATCTCTCCAGGGAAGCTTTCTTT. It encodes CAISDDLSREAFF.

There are many counts of this clonotype. This sequence joins TRBV4-3 and TRBJ1-3, with D maybe TRBD1 (5 bases). The V gene's germline CDR1 is LGHNA and CDR2 YSLEER. Deletions cut 0 bases from V and 4 bases from J, with 13 bases between. CDR3 length equals 16 residues. The CDR3 region has the DNA TGCGCCAGCAGCCAAGATCGGGCAGGGTTAGGAAACACCATATATTTT. Translation: CASSQDRAGLGNTIYF.

J is TRBJ2-6 and V is TRBV11-1; D is ambiguous. CDR1 is SGHAT and CDR2 is FQDESV in the germline V gene (reference sequence). Trimming pared 7 bases from V and 1 base from J, leaving 5 bases between. This CDR3 contains 13 residues. CDR3 bases: TGTGCCAGCATCGCGTCTGGGGCCAACGTCCTGACTTTC. This translates into CASIASGANVLTF.

Worth noting for this clonotype: At one of its ends the junction is not consistent with the germline gene, which may arise from a read error. The chain employs TRBV4-1 and TRBJ2-5; D remains unclear. This CDR3 has 15 residues. In germline, CDR1 is MGHRA, CDR2 YSYEKL. The CDR3 protein is CASSQEAQSKETQHF. The CDR3 DNA reads TGCGCCAGCAGCCAAGAAGCACAGTCTAAAGAGACCCAGCACTTC.

At least ten counts were recorded for this clonotype. The chain joins TRBV19 to TRBJ1-2, with D maybe TRBD1 (5 bases). CDR1 is LNHDA, CDR2 SQIVND, per germline (reference sequence). The CDR3 has 15 amino acids. The ends were cut back, 1 base at V and 4 bases at J, with 13 bases in the middle. CDR3 in amino acids: CASSIGSRGSYGYTF. CDR3 nucleotides: TGTGCCAGTAGTATAGGCTCAAGGGGCAGCTATGGCTACACCTTC. The variable domain in full, with the rest retrieved from reference TRBV19 and TRBJ1-2, is DGGITQSPKYLFRKEGQNVTLSCEQNLNHDAMYWYRQDPGQGLRLIYYSQIVNDFQKGDIAEGYSVSREKKESFPLTVTSAQKNPTAFYLCASSIGSRGSYGYTFGSGTRLTVV.

As for this clonotype: This clone may be a read error of a much larger clone one base away. The chain recombines TRBV20-1 with TRBJ1-5; possible D gene TRBD1, 5 bases. The V gene's germline CDR1 is DFQATT and CDR2 SNEGSKA (reference sequence). The CDR3 totals 16 residues. CDR3: CCARGMKGSVREPQHF. In DNA, the CDR3 is TGCTGTGCTAGAGGGATGAAGGGGTCCGTTCGGGAGCCCCAGCATTTT.

This clonotype has just one count. Since a much larger clone is just one base distant, this may be a read error. The rearrangement links TRBV7-9 to TRBJ2-2, with a tentative D call TRBD1 (6 bases). CDR3 size: 15 residues. Germline CDR1 SEHNR, CDR2 FQNEAQ (reference sequence). V lost 11 bases to trimming and J lost 2 bases, with 18 bases between them. The CDR3 nucleotides read TGTGCCTGCACCCTTACAGGGCCAAACACCGGGGAGCTGTTTTTT. Residues: CACTLTGPNTGELFF.

This clonotype was observed a few times. The chain couples TRBV11-2 to TRBJ2-5, with D perhaps matching TRBD1 or TRBD2 (5 bases each). Germline lookup yields CDR1 SGHAT and CDR2 FQNNGV. This CDR3 is built from 15 residues. Trimming shortened V by 4 bases and J by 2 bases, and 14 bases separated the two germline ends. The CDR3 bases are TGTGCCAGCAGCTCATGGGGACCCAAGCAAGAGACCCAGTACTTC. Protein: CASSSWGPKQETQYF.

This clonotype was seen ten or more times. The rearrangement joins TRBV5-4 to TRBJ2-3; TRBD2 agrees at 11 bases. The V segment lost 0 bases and the J segment 3 bases; nucleotides outside the gene matches: 3. The germline V gene encodes CDR1 SGHNT and CDR2 YYREEE (reference sequence). CDR3 length: 16 residues. Here the CDR3 DNA reads TGTGCCAGCAGCTTGGAACTAGCGGGGGTGACAGATACGCAGTATTTT. It codes for CASSLELAGVTDTQYF.

Comments on this clonotype: One base away lies a much larger clone, so this may be a sequencing read error. J is TRBJ1-1 and V is TRBV5-4; D uncertain. Trimming cost V 4 bases and J 1 base, with 14 bases left between them. Germline V gene sequence: CDR1 SGHNT, CDR2 YYREEE (reference sequence). This CDR3 has 15 residues. CDR3 residues: CASSRAGPENTEAFF. In DNA, the CDR3 is TGTGCCAGCAGCCGTGCCGGGCCAGAGAACACTGAAGCTTTCTTT.